The clone carrying this TCR beta chain has at least ten counts. What it recognizes is unknown. This record comes from a study of T-cell reconstitution after alpha-beta-depleted transplantation in children. General study points: The main origin of T-cell counts and diversity one year after transplant was newly produced T cells.

As it was prepared, the TCRbeta library received unique molecular identifiers. TCRdb ran MiXCR on the PCR reads and lists one entry per CDR3 protein. The sample has about 97,000 distinct CDR3 sequences, roughly 6% seen once. V was shortened by 0 bases and J by 3 bases, with 18 bases between the two germline ends. Germline loops: CDR1 LNHNV, CDR2 YYDKDF (reference sequence). There are 17 residues in the CDR3. The sequences come from PBMCs, mostly from graft donor cells, collected 60 days after TCRalphabeta/CD19-depleted stem cell transplant. The receptor's source is a female patient aged 2-10 years who had a stem cell transplant for Fanconi anemia, so the T cells may come from the graft donor. The rearrangement joins TRBV15 to TRBJ2-7; TRBD1 or TRBD2 may be the D gene (6 bases each). CDR3 in DNA: TGTGCCACCAGCAGAGATGAGGGGGGCTTGGGCGACTACGAGCAGTACTTC. It translates to CATSRDEGGLGDYEQYF.